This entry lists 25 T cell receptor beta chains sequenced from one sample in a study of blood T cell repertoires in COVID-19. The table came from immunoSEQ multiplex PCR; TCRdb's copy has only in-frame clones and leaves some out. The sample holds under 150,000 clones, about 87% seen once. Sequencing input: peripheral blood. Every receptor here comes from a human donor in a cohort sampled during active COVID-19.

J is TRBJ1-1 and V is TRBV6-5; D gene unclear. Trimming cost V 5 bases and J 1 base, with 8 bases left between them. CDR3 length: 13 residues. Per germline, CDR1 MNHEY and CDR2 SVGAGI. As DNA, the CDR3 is TGTGCCAGCAGTCCTAGAAGGAACACTGAAGCTTTCTTT. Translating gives CASSPRRNTEAFF.

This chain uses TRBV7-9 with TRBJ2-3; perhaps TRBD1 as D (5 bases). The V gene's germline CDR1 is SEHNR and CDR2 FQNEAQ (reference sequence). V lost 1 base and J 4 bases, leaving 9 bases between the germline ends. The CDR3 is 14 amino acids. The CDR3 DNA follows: TGTGCCAGCAGCTTAGAGGGGTATGCAGATACGCAGTATTTT. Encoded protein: CASSLEGYADTQYF.

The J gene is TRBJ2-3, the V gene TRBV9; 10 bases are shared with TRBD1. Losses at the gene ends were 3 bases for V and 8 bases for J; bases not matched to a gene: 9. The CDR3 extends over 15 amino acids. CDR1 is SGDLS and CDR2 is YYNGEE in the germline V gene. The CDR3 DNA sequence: TGTGCCAGCAGCGCCTTTGGGGACAGGGGAGGTACGCAGTATTTT. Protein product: CASSAFGDRGGTQYF.

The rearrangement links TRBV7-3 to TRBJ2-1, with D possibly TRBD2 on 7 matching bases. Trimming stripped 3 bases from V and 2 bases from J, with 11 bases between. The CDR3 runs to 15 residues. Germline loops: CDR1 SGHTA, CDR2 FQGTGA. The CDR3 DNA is TGTGCCAGCAGCTTGTCGGGGGGCCCCTACAATGAGCAGTTCTTC. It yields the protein CASSLSGGPYNEQFF.

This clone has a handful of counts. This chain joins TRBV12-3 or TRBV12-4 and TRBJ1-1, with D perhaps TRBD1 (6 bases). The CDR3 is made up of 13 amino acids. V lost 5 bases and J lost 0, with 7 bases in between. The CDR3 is CASSDRLNTEAFF. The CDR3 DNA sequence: TGTGCCAGCAGTGACAGGTTGAACACTGAAGCTTTCTTT.

The CDR3 protein is CASSLMGGPYPDQPQHF. DNA of the CDR3: TGTGCCAGCAGTCTCATGGGGGGACCCTATCCGGATCAGCCCCAGCATTTT. V gene TRBV7-2 combines with J gene TRBJ1-5; a weak D match, TRBD1 (5 bases). Trimming stripped 6 bases from V and 5 bases from J, with 23 bases between. Germline V CDR1 and CDR2: SGHTA, FQGNSA. This CDR3 is 17 amino acids long.

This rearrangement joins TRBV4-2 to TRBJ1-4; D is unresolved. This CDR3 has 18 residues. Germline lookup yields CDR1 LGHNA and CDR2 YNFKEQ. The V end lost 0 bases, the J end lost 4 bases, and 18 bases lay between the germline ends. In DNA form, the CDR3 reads TGTGCCAGCAGCCAAGACCCTTCGGCGGGAGTCCTTAATGAAAAACTGTTTTTT. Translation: CASSQDPSAGVLNEKLFF.

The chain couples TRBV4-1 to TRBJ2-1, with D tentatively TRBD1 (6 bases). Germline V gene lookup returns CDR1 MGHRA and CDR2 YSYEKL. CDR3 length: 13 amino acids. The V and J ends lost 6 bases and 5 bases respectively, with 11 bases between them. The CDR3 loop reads CASRRQGNNEQFF. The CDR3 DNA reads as TGCGCCAGCAGGAGGCAGGGGAACAATGAGCAGTTCTTC.

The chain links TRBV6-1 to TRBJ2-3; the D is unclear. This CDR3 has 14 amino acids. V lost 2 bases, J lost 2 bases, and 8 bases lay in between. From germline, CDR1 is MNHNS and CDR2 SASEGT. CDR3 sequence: CASSESTHTDTQYF. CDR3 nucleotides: TGTGCCAGCAGTGAATCGACTCACACAGATACGCAGTATTTT.

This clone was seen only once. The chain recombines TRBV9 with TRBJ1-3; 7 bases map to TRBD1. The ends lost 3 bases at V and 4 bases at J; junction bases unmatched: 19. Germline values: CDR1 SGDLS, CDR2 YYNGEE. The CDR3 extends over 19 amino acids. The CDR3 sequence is CASSASAGTASLRGNTIYF. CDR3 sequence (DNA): TGTGCCAGCAGCGCCTCAGCCGGGACAGCCTCACTGAGAGGAAACACCATATATTTT.

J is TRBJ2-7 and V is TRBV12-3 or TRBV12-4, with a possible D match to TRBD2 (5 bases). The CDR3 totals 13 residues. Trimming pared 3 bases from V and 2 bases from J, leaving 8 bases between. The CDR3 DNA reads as TGTGCCAGCAGTTTGCCCGGGGCCTACGAGCAGTACTTC. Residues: CASSLPGAYEQYF.

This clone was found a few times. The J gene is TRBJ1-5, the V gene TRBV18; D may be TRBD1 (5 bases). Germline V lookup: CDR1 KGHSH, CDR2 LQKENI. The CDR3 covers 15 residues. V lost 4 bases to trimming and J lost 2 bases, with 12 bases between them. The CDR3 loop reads CASSLGTGGNQPQHF. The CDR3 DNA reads TGTGCCAGCTCACTCGGGACGGGGGGCAATCAGCCCCAGCATTTT.

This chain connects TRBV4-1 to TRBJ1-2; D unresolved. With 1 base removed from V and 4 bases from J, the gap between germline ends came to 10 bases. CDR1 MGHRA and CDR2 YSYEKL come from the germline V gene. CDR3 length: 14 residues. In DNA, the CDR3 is TGCGCCAGCAGCCAAGTTGCAGGAAGCTATGGCTACACCTTC. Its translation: CASSQVAGSYGYTF.

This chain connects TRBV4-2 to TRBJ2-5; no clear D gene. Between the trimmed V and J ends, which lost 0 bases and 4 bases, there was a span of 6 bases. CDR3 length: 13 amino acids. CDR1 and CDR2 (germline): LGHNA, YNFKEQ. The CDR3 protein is CASSQDVAETQYF. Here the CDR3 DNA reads TGTGCCAGCAGCCAAGACGTAGCAGAGACCCAGTACTTC.

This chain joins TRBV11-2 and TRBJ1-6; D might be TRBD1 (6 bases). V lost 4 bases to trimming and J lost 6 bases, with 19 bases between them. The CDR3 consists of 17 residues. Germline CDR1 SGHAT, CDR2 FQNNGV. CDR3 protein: CASSSLQGRFPNSPLHF. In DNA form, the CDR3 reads TGTGCCAGCAGCTCCTTACAGGGCCGATTCCCTAATTCACCCCTCCACTTT. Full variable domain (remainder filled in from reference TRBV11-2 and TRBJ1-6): EAGVAQSPRYKIIEKRQSVAFWCNPISGHATLYWYQQILGQGPKLLIQFQNNGVVDDSQLPKDRFSAERLKGVDSTLKIQPAKLEDSAVYLCASSSLQGRFPNSPLHFGNGTRLTVT.

CDR3 sequence (DNA): TGCGCCAGCAGCTTAGCAATAGACTATGGCTACACCTTC. The encoded protein is CASSLAIDYGYTF. This sequence joins TRBV5-1 and TRBJ1-2, with unresolved D. Trimming removed 2 bases at V and 3 bases at J, with 8 bases between. Looked up from germline, CDR1 is SGHRS and CDR2 is YFSETQ. The CDR3 totals 13 residues.

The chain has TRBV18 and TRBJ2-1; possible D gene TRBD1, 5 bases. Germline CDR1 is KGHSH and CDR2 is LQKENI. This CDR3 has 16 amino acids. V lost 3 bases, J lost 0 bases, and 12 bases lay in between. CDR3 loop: CASSPFRVPSYNEQFF. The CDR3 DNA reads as TGTGCCAGCTCACCTTTCAGGGTCCCCTCCTACAATGAGCAGTTCTTC.

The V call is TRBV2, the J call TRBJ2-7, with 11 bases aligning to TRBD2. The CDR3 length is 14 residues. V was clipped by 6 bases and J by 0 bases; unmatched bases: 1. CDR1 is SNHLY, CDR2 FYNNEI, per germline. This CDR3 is CASRGTSGSYEQYF. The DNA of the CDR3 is TGTGCCAGCAGAGGGACTAGCGGCTCCTACGAGCAGTACTTC. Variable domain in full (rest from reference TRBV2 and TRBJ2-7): EPEVTQTPSHQVTQMGQEVILRCVPISNHLYFYWYRQILGQKVEFLVSFYNNEISEKSEIFDDQFSVERPDGSNFTLKIRSTKLEDSAMYFCASRGTSGSYEQYFGPGTRLTVT.

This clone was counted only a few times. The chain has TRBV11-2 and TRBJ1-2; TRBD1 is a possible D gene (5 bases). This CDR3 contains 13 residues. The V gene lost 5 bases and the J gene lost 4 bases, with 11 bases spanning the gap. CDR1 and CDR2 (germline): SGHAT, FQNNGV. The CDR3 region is CASSPAGGYGYTF. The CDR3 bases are TGTGCCAGCAGCCCCGCGGGGGGCTATGGCTACACCTTC.

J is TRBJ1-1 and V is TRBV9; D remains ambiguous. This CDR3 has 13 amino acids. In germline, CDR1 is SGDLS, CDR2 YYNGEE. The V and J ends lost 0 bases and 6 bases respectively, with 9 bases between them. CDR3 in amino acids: CASSVVGQSEAFF. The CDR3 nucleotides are TGTGCCAGCAGCGTAGTGGGCCAGTCTGAAGCTTTCTTT.

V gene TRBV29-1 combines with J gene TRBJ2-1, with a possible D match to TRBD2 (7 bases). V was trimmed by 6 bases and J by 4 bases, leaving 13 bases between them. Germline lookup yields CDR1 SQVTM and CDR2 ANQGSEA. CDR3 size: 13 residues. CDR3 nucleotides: TGCAGCGTCAGGGGACTAAATTACAATGAGCAGTTCTTC. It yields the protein CSVRGLNYNEQFF.

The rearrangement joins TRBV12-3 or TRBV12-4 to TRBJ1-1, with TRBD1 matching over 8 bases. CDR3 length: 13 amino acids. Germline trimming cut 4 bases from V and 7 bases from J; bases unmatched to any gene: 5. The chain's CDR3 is CASSSDRGGEAFF. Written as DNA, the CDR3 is TGTGCCAGCAGTTCCGACAGGGGCGGTGAAGCTTTCTTT.

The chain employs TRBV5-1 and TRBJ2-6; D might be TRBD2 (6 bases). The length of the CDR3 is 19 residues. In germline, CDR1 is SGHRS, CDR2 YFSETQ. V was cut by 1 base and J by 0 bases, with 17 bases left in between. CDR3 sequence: CASSLTPGTFSSGANVLTF. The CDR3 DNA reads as TGCGCCAGCAGCTTGACTCCCGGGACTTTTAGCTCTGGGGCCAACGTCCTGACTTTC.

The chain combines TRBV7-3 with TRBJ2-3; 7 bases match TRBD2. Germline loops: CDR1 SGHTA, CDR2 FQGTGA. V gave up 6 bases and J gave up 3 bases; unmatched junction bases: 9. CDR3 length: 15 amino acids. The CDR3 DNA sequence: TGTGCCAGCAGTCCTAGACTAGCCGGAACAGATACGCAGTATTTT. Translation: CASSPRLAGTDTQYF.

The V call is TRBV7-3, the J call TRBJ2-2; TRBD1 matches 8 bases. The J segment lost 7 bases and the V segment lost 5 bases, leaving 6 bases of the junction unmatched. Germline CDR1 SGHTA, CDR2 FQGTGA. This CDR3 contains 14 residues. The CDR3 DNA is TGTGCCAGCAGCCAACAGGGGGAAATCGGGGAGCTGTTTTTT. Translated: CASSQQGEIGELFF.